The clone carrying this T cell receptor beta chain came up many times. The antigen remains unidentified. These data originate in a study of human T cells and chemical hapten exposure. The overall study: The use of 2% DPC on roughly 2 cm by roughly 2 cm of upper inner arm skin constituted sensitization. Study-wide findings and caveats: The study found that PT1 expanded TCR counts correlated positively with patch test score.

The time point was: patch test 2, 6 weeks after DPC sensitization. Documented treatment: therapeutic diphenylcyclopropenone sensitization with weekly scalp DPC. In every case, blood was obtained before the patch test was applied. TCRdb used MiXCR to reprocess the RACE reads, holding one entry per CDR3 protein. This sample has roughly 69,000 distinct CDR3 sequences, with 10% found just once. Germline CDR1 is SEHNR and CDR2 is FQNEAQ (reference sequence). CDR3 length equals 14 residues. Trimming removed 4 bases from V and 12 bases from J; junction bases left unmatched: 10. Sequenced material: whole blood, taken in connection with sensitization to the hapten diphenylcyclopropenone (DPC). The origin of this receptor is a woman aged 50 to 60 with alopecia areata. Some clones in this sample may be carry-over from other donors' samples. The rearrangement links TRBV7-9 to TRBJ2-1; TRBD2 aligns across 9 bases. The CDR3 nucleotides read TGTGCCAGCAGCTCTCCGGGACTAGCTTCGGGGCAGTTCTTC. Residues: CASSSPGLASGQFF.